The T cell receptor (beta chain) under discussion was sequenced for a study of blood T cell repertoires in COVID-19 (dated by TCRdb to 2020 to 2021). Describing the broader study: Collaborator samples came from the United States, Italy and Spain and covered acute and convalescent phases of COVID-19. The prospective study material was composed of cDNA or gDNA derived from T cells, B-cell-depleted T cells, or PBMCs. Deeply sampled blood TCRbeta repertoires from subjects exposed to, actively infected with, or recovered from COVID-19 were included in the dataset. The repertoires were released in a freely available public database meant as a resource for research on the immune response to SARS-CoV-2. Samples came from the ongoing ImmuneRACE study (first 160 participants) plus 1,254 subjects from 6 global collaborators. A de-identified subject ID, COVID-19 status, age in years and sex were almost always included in the sample metadata. HLA class I and class II types, where available, came from metadata supplied by the sample provider rather than from assay-based typing. Study-level results and caveats: The amount of clinical and demographic metadata varied by source and participant and was provided uncurated.

Points on this clone: Its antigen is unknown. No per-base quality is available; no much larger clone lies one base away.

The CDR3 goes from the cysteine to the phenylalanine over 13 residues. The entry retains the CDR3 DNA only, 39 bases that are in frame from base 1. CDR1 is given as GTSNPN and CDR2 as SVGIG, both from the germline V gene (reference sequence). Cut back by 3 bases and 9 bases, the V and J ends lie 17 bases apart. TCRbeta CDR3 regions were amplified from genomic DNA using the immunoSEQ Assay, a bias-controlled multiplex PCR. Under the source paper's analysis protocol: Within the assay, amplification of reference gene primers was used to estimate how many nucleated cells each sample contained. To quantify the absolute abundance of each unique TCRbeta CDR3 rearrangement, sequence reads were collapsed and filtered. Productive Simpson clonality was computed per sample as the square root of Simpson's diversity index over productive rearrangements. TCRdb provides this immuneACCESS table in a form limited to in-frame rearrangements. Some clones are lacking; in checked studies, under half of them reflect an unresolved V gene, and why the rest are absent is not known. D and trimming come from the DNA, and the V and J calls and clone size come from that table. The sample profile shows about 250,000 clones; around 83% of them were found once. The ten largest account for roughly 7.8% of the sample.

Whole blood was collected in K2EDTA tubes by collaborating institutions according to the institutions' own protocols. For TCRbeta analysis, collaborator samples were shipped as frozen whole blood, as isolated PBMCs, or as DNA extracted from either sample type. Material: peripheral blood. The chain uses TRBV30 and TRBJ1-1, with a tentative D gene TRBD1 over 6 matching bases. This clonotype originated in a man aged 35-49 years with active or convalescent COVID-19. The DNA sequence is as follows: TGTGCCTGGAGAAAAGGGGGGGAATTCAAAGCTTTCTTT. Translated, it reads CAWRKGGEFKAFF. This CDR3, with the reference TRBV30 and TRBJ1-1 proteins standing in past its ends, gives the full variable domain SQTIHQWPATLVQPVGSPLSLECTVEGTSNPNLYWYRQAAGRGLQLLFYSVGIGQISSEVPQNLSASRPQDRQFILSSKKLLLSDSGFYLCAWRKGGEFKAFFGQGTRLTVV.